The 7 T cell receptor beta chains below were found in one sample sequenced in a study of early T cells in non-severe SARS-CoV-2 infection. MiXCR was run by TCRdb on the 5' RACE reads, yielding one entry per CDR3 protein. The data show over 55,000 distinct CDR3 sequences, roughly 9.7% seen once. Input material: whole blood. All receptors come from an adult who was a healthcare worker with PCR-confirmed SARS-CoV-2 infection or an uninfected control (not recorded which).

Ten or more counts support this clonotype. This sequence joins TRBV7-6 and TRBJ2-5; 12 bases line up with TRBD1. This CDR3 contains 15 residues. V gave up 3 bases and J gave up 4 bases; unmatched junction bases: 3. CDR1 SGHVS and CDR2 FNYEAQ come from the germline V gene. The CDR3 DNA follows: TGTGCCAGCAGCTTGGGACAGGGGGCCCGAGAGACCCAGTACTTC. Protein: CASSLGQGARETQYF.

The chain combines TRBV6-2 or TRBV6-3 with TRBJ2-7, with 13 bases matching TRBD2. This CDR3 is 15 amino acids long. The junction had 1 base not matched to a gene; V was cut back by 0 bases and J by 5 bases. Germline V gene data show CDR1 as MNHEY and CDR2 as SVGEGT. Written as DNA, the CDR3 is TGTGCCAGCAGTTACTCGACTAGCGGGAGGAACGAGCAGTACTTC. Amino acid sequence: CASSYSTSGRNEQYF.

This clonotype was recorded at least ten times. The V gene is TRBV6-2 or TRBV6-3, the J gene TRBJ2-7, with TRBD2 matching over 8 bases. Germline V gene data show CDR1 as MNHEY and CDR2 as SVGEGT. Trimming at V came to 6 bases and at J to 3 bases, leaving 1 base not matched to a gene. CDR3 size: 12 residues. CDR3 sequence: CASSSGSYEQYF. The CDR3 DNA sequence: TGTGCCAGCAGCAGCGGGAGCTACGAGCAGTACTTC.

This clonotype was seen many times. The genes are TRBV5-1 and TRBJ2-1; 10 bases are a match to TRBD2. The CDR3 is 16 amino acids. V lost 4 bases to trimming and J lost 7 bases; unmatched junction nucleotides: 11. The V gene's germline CDR1 is SGHRS and CDR2 YFSETQ. The CDR3 nucleotides are TGCGCCAGCAGCGGTCTGTCCGGGACTAGCGCGAATGAGCAGTTCTTC. This encodes CASSGLSGTSANEQFF.

This clonotype came up a few times. The chain links TRBV19 to TRBJ2-1; 7 bases match TRBD1. This CDR3 has 16 residues. Germline CDR1 reads LNHDA; CDR2 reads SQIVND (reference sequence). V was clipped by 5 bases and J by 0 bases; unmatched bases: 7. The CDR3 DNA reads TGTGCCAGTAGTGCCTCAGGGGGTGGCTCCTACAATGAGCAGTTCTTC. Its translation is CASSASGGGSYNEQFF.

There are many counts of this clonotype. The chain combines TRBV3-2 with TRBJ2-5; the table's D call of TRBD1 was not tested on the DNA. TRBV3-2 has pseudogene status. This CDR3 is 16 amino acids long. Written as DNA, the CDR3 is TGTGCCAGCAGCCACTCGGACAGGGGATCCCAAGAGACCCAGTACTTC. Protein sequence: CASSHSDRGSQETQYF.

The chain employs TRBV11-2 and TRBJ2-1; 11 nucleotides line up with TRBD1. The CDR3 length is 15 residues. Per germline, CDR1 SGHAT and CDR2 FQNNGV. J lost 4 bases, V lost 5 bases, and 4 bases had no gene match. The CDR3 sequence: CASSAGTGGYNEQFF. The CDR3 DNA reads as TGTGCCAGCAGCGCCGGGACAGGGGGTTACAATGAGCAGTTCTTC.